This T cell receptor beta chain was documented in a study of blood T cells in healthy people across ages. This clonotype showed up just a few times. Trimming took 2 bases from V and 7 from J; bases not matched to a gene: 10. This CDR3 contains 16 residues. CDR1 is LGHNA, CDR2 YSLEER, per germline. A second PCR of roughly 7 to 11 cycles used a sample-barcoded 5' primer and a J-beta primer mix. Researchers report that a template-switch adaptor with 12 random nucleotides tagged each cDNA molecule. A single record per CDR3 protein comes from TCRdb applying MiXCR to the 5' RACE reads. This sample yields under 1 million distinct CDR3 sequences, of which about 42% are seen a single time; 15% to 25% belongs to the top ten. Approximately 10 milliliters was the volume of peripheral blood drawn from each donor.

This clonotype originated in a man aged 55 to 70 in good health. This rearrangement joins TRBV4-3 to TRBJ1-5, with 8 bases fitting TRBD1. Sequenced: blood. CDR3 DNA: TGCGCCAGCAGCCAACGGACCGGCAGGGACAGGCAGCCCCAGCATTTT. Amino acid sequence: CASSQRTGRDRQPQHF.